The source of this TCR beta chain is a study of blood T cells in healthy people across ages. Whole-study findings and limits: Higher naive T cell percentage went strongly together with higher TCR beta diversity. Researchers said unsorted PBMCs prevented a conclusive naive versus antigen-experienced comparison.

Isolated per sample were at least 7 million PBMCs. Samples each had at least 6 micrograms of total RNA extracted. For the second PCR, which ran for roughly 6 to 11 cycles, a sample-barcoded 5' primer and a J-beta primer mix were used. TCRdb reprocessed the 5' RACE reads via MiXCR and lists one record per CDR3 protein. This sample has 550,000 to 750,000 distinct CDR3 sequences, with 20% to 25% found just once. This clonotype was picked up a small number of times. As yet, its antigen is unknown. Trimming shortened V by 3 bases and J by 0 bases, and 3 bases separated the two germline ends. CDR3 size: 11 residues. CDR1 is DFQATT, CDR2 SNEGSKA, per germline (reference sequence).

The TCR sequence derives from an older man in good health. Sequencing was done on a sample of blood. This chain uses TRBV20-1 with TRBJ2-7, with D unresolved. The CDR3 spells CSARSSYEQYF. CDR3 sequence (DNA): TGCAGTGCTAGGAGCTCCTACGAGCAGTACTTC.